This passage covers 21 T cell receptor beta chains from one sample sequenced in a study of beta chain features in type 1 diabetes. Overall study findings and caveats: Within each of all four CD4+ subsets, Type 1 diabetes patients had TCRB CDR3s that were moderately but significantly shorter.

Their antigen targets remain unknown. Isolated RNA was reverse transcribed in full, so expressed TCRB transcripts were sequenced. TCRdb keeps only in-frame clones here, not all; method: immunoSEQ multiplex PCR. The sample lists about 300,000 clones, about 13% occurring once. The sequencing sample was made of naive CD4+ T cells from blood. The receptors come from a woman aged 18-29 years with type 1 diabetes.

In its sample, this clone was seen a few times. J is TRBJ2-1 and V is TRBV5-6, with 8 bases aligning to TRBD2. Unmatched junction bases numbered 12, after V lost 4 bases and J lost 9 bases. Germline CDR1 and CDR2: SGHDT and YYEEEE. The CDR3 has 15 amino acids. In DNA, the CDR3 is TGTGCCAGCAGCATTAGACTAGCGCGCGGGGGTGAGCAGTTCTTC. This sequence encodes CASSIRLARGGEQFF.

The chain couples TRBV9 to TRBJ2-5; TRBD2 agrees at 8 bases. With V trimmed by 0 bases and J by 5 bases, 9 bases remained unmatched. This CDR3 region has 16 residues. The germline V gene encodes CDR1 SGDLS and CDR2 YYNGEE. This CDR3 reads CASSVGPQSGGETQYF. For the CDR3, the DNA is TGTGCCAGCAGCGTAGGACCCCAATCGGGGGGGGAGACCCAGTACTTC.

This chain joins TRBV29-1 and TRBJ1-1; D remains ambiguous. The CDR3 has 11 amino acids. Germline V gene data show CDR1 as SQVTM and CDR2 as ANQGSEA. The ends were cut back, 6 bases at V and 3 bases at J, with 8 bases in the middle. DNA for the CDR3: TGCAGCGTCCGGCGGGACACTGAAGCTTTCTTT. Encoded protein: CSVRRDTEAFF.

The chain combines TRBV18 with TRBJ2-7, with TRBD2 matching over 10 bases. The CDR3 extends over 15 amino acids. The junction had 3 bases not matched to a gene; V was cut back by 2 bases and J by 2 bases. CDR1 and CDR2 from the germline V gene are KGHSH and LQKENI. The CDR3 spells CASSPGLAVTYEQYF. In DNA, the CDR3 is TGTGCCAGCTCACCAGGACTAGCGGTTACCTACGAGCAGTACTTC.

The chain uses TRBV4-3 and TRBJ2-3; D may be TRBD2 (6 bases). From germline, CDR1 is LGHNA and CDR2 YSLEER. The V gene lost 0 bases and the J gene lost 3 bases, with 19 bases spanning the gap. CDR3 length: 18 residues. The CDR3 reads CASSQERSGPAGTDTQYF. CDR3 in DNA: TGCGCCAGCAGCCAAGAAAGGTCTGGACCTGCGGGAACAGATACGCAGTATTTT.

The table lists this clone with many counts. This chain uses TRBV23-1 with TRBJ2-7; D might be TRBD2 (5 bases). TRBV23-1 is treated as an ORF (open reading frame) with a function not yet certain. The CDR3 sequence is 13 residues long. V lost 3 bases to trimming and J lost 4 bases, with 10 bases between them. Written as DNA, the CDR3 is TGCGCCAGCAGTCAGGAGGAGAAATACGAGCAGTACGTC. It codes for CASSQEEKYEQYV.

The chain carries TRBV19 and TRBJ1-2, with TRBD1 matching 8 bases. With 4 bases clipped from V and 7 bases from J, the junction kept 5 bases outside the gene matches. The CDR3 consists of 13 residues. Germline values: CDR1 LNHDA, CDR2 SQIVND (reference sequence). The CDR3 protein is CASSKQGAGGYTF. DNA for the CDR3: TGTGCCAGTAGTAAGCAGGGGGCTGGTGGCTACACCTTC.

The chain is built from TRBV7-2 and TRBJ2-1, with 11 bases lining up with TRBD2. Germline CDR1 is SGHTA and CDR2 is FQGNSA. This CDR3 spans 15 amino acids. After removal of 5 bases from V and 6 bases from J, the junction contained 6 bases not matched to a gene. The CDR3: CASSRPGLAVNEQFF. The CDR3 coding sequence is TGTGCCAGCAGCCGACCGGGACTAGCGGTCAATGAGCAGTTCTTC.

This chain uses TRBV4-1 with TRBJ2-4; weak D call: TRBD1 (5 bases). The CDR3 is made up of 18 amino acids. The V gene lost 1 base and the J gene lost 0 bases, with 16 bases spanning the gap. The germline gives CDR1 MGHRA, CDR2 YSYEKL. This CDR3 reads CASSQGEGAFIAKNIQYF. In DNA form, the CDR3 reads TGCGCCAGCAGCCAAGGCGAAGGGGCTTTTATAGCCAAAAACATTCAGTACTTC.

V and J are TRBV5-1 and TRBJ2-3, with a possible D match to TRBD1 (5 bases). Germline lookup yields CDR1 SGHRS and CDR2 YFSETQ. The CDR3 spans 14 residues. With 4 bases removed from V and 7 bases from J, the gap between germline ends came to 16 bases. In DNA form, the CDR3 reads TGCGCCAGCAGCAAGGAAACAGGATTTTATACGCAGTATTTT. Its protein product is CASSKETGFYTQYF.

This clone was recorded once. The chain carries TRBV9 and TRBJ1-5; D is unclear. V dropped 3 bases and J dropped 2 bases, with 12 bases sitting between them. The CDR3 runs to 15 residues. Germline V CDR1 and CDR2: SGDLS, YYNGEE. In DNA form, the CDR3 reads TGTGCCAGCAGCGCTTCTGGGGAGGGCAATCAGCCCCAGCATTTT. Its translation is CASSASGEGNQPQHF.

This clone was seen only a few times. J is TRBJ2-1 and V is TRBV7-8; 9 bases line up with TRBD1. CDR1 is SGHVS and CDR2 is FQNEAQ in the germline V gene. There are 17 residues in the CDR3. J gave up 5 bases and V 5 bases, and 13 bases lay outside the gene matches. Here the CDR3 reads CASSLRGPGQGDNEQFF. In nucleotides, the CDR3 is TGTGCCAGCAGCCTAAGGGGGCCGGGACAGGGTGACAATGAGCAGTTCTTC.

This chain connects TRBV27 to TRBJ2-7; 7 bases are a match to TRBD1. Unmatched junction bases numbered 0, after V lost 6 bases and J lost 4 bases. The CDR3 runs to 11 residues. Germline CDR1 reads MNHEY; CDR2 reads SMNVEV (reference sequence). The CDR3 sequence: CASSRGYEQYF. CDR3 bases: TGTGCCAGCAGCAGGGGGTACGAGCAGTACTTC.

This chain connects TRBV7-9 to TRBJ2-1; 7 nucleotides line up with TRBD2. V dropped 4 bases and J dropped 1; count of bases not matched to a gene: 7. The CDR3 consists of 16 residues. Germline values: CDR1 SEHNR, CDR2 FQNEAQ (reference sequence). The CDR3 reads CASSSPGGGSYNEQFF. CDR3 sequence (DNA): TGTGCCAGCAGCTCACCTGGGGGGGGATCCTACAATGAGCAGTTCTTC.

This clone was seen more than once but under ten times. The chain links TRBV10-3 to TRBJ2-7; D call uncertain. CDR3 length: 12 amino acids. V lost 3 bases and J 10 bases, leaving 13 bases between the germline ends. CDR1 and CDR2 (germline): ENHRY, SYGVKD. The CDR3, as DNA: TGTGCCATCAGTGATGGCGTCGCTGAACAGTACGTC. Its translation: CAISDGVAEQYV.

This clone was seen a handful of times. The rearrangement uses TRBV28 and TRBJ1-5; the D gene is possibly TRBD1 (6 bases). The CDR3 runs to 15 residues. V lost 6 bases and J 3 bases, leaving 15 bases between the germline ends. CDR1 and CDR2 (germline): MDHEN, SYDVKM. The CDR3 DNA follows: TGTGCCAGCAGACCCGGGACACTCGCCAATCAGCCCCAGCATTTT. Its translation: CASRPGTLANQPQHF.

This clone was seen more than once but under ten times. The chain is built from TRBV7-2 and TRBJ2-5; 9 nucleotides match TRBD1. V lost 7 bases and J lost 4; bases outside the gene matches: 7. The CDR3 sequence is 14 residues long. The germline V gene has CDR1 SGHTA and CDR2 FQGNSA. CDR3 sequence: CASTPDRGGETQYF. DNA for the CDR3: TGTGCCAGCACCCCGGACAGGGGTGGAGAGACCCAGTACTTC.

V is TRBV4-2 and J is TRBJ2-3; 11 positions match TRBD2. Germline V gives CDR1 LGHNA, CDR2 YNFKEQ. The junction had 7 bases not matched to a gene; V was cut back by 2 bases and J by 0 bases. This CDR3 comprises 18 residues. DNA of the CDR3: TGTGCCAGCAGCCAACAATTACTAGCGGGGGCAAGCACAGATACGCAGTATTTT. It translates to CASSQQLLAGASTDTQYF.

Only a few counts were recorded for this clone. The chain joins TRBV6-5 to TRBJ2-7; 9 bases fit TRBD1. CDR1 is MNHEY, CDR2 SVGAGI, per germline. Trimming took 7 bases from V and 5 from J; bases not matched to a gene: 9. The length of the CDR3 is 14 residues. The CDR3 reads CASMRDRVSNEQYF. CDR3 in DNA: TGTGCCAGCATGCGGGACAGGGTATCGAACGAGCAGTACTTC.

There are a few counts of this clone. V and J are TRBV5-1 and TRBJ2-1; TRBD2 agrees at 8 bases. Germline loops: CDR1 SGHRS, CDR2 YFSETQ. V shed 0 bases, J shed 7 bases, and the junction held 15 bases outside the gene matches. The CDR3 consists of 18 residues. CDR3 protein: CASSLGLIREGPGNEQFF. CDR3 nucleotides: TGCGCCAGCAGCTTGGGGTTGATCCGGGAGGGCCCGGGAAATGAGCAGTTCTTC.

This clone was detected a few times. This sequence joins TRBV7-2 and TRBJ2-5; no clear D gene. V was shortened by 1 base and J by 2 bases, with 8 bases between the two germline ends. Germline V gene lookup returns CDR1 SGHTA and CDR2 FQGNSA. CDR3 length: 14 residues. The CDR3 sequence is CASSLVRLQETQYF. The CDR3 DNA follows: TGTGCCAGCAGCTTAGTACGACTGCAAGAGACCCAGTACTTC.